Shown below are 14 T cell receptor beta chains from a single sample sequenced in a study of blood T cell repertoires in COVID-19. The protocol was immunoSEQ multiplex PCR, while the TCRdb copy is restricted to in-frame clones and leaves out a portion. There are 200,000 to 300,000 clones in the sample; roughly 88% occur only once, and 0.65% to 0.8% lies in the top ten. Sample: peripheral blood. These receptors were collected from a human donor in a cohort sampled during active COVID-19.

The chain is built from TRBV7-2 and TRBJ2-3, with D perhaps matching TRBD2 (6 bases). V lost 8 bases and J lost 4, with 13 bases in between. This CDR3 region has 13 residues. The germline gives CDR1 SGHTA, CDR2 FQGNSA. The CDR3 DNA is TGTGCCAGCCAGCTAGGAGGGTCAGATACGCAGTATTTT. Its translation: CASQLGGSDTQYF.

The chain recombines TRBV15 with TRBJ1-5; 7 positions agree with TRBD1. The germline gives CDR1 LNHNV, CDR2 YYDKDF (reference sequence). The CDR3 is 17 residues long. Trimming took 0 bases from V and 1 from J; bases not matched to a gene: 6. CDR3 loop: CATSRDLEGASNQPQHF. As DNA, the CDR3 is TGTGCCACCAGCAGAGATTTGGAGGGGGCGAGCAATCAGCCCCAGCATTTT.

This clone was counted a single time. This chain joins TRBV3-1 (or the pseudogene TRBV3-2) and TRBJ2-5, with 9 bases that match TRBD1. With 6 bases clipped from V and 3 bases from J, the junction kept 2 bases outside the gene matches. Germline assignment: CDR1 LGHDT and CDR2 YNNKEL (reference sequence). The CDR3 has 13 amino acids. CDR3 nucleotide sequence: TGTGCCAGCAGTGGGGACAGGGAAGAGACCCAGTACTTC. This translates into CASSGDREETQYF.

V and J are TRBV19 and TRBJ1-5; the D is unclear. The germline CDR1 and CDR2 sequences are LNHDA and SQIVND (reference sequence). This CDR3 region has 16 residues. V was shortened by 8 bases and J by 2 bases, with 19 bases between the two germline ends. The CDR3: CASSAERILGNQPQHF. The CDR3 nucleotides read TGTGCCAGTTCTGCGGAGCGGATTTTGGGCAATCAGCCCCAGCATTTT.

The V gene is TRBV5-6, the J gene TRBJ1-6; maybe TRBD1 (5 bases). CDR3 size: 17 residues. CDR1 and CDR2 (germline): SGHDT, YYEEEE. The V and J ends lost 5 bases and 7 bases respectively, with 22 bases between them. The CDR3 here is CASRHGGVSIQNSPLHF. The CDR3 region has the DNA TGTGCCAGCAGGCATGGAGGGGTCAGTATCCAGAATTCACCCCTCCACTTT.

This rearrangement joins TRBV6-6 to TRBJ2-3, with a tentative D call TRBD1 (6 bases). CDR3 length: 14 amino acids. Per germline, CDR1 MNHNY and CDR2 SVGAGI (reference sequence). The ends were cut back, 7 bases at V and 0 bases at J, with 11 bases in the middle. As DNA, the CDR3 is TGTGCCAGCATCGACAGGTTAAGCACAGATACGCAGTATTTT. Translating it yields CASIDRLSTDTQYF.

This chain joins TRBV7-9 and TRBJ2-1, with 7 nucleotides matching TRBD1. The germline CDR1 and CDR2 sequences are SEHNR and FQNEAQ (reference sequence). This CDR3 has 15 residues. The V gene end was trimmed by 2 bases and the J gene end by 7 bases; junction bases not matched to a gene: 8. The CDR3 bases are TGTGCCAGCAGCTTATTAGGGGGCTGGGGGAATGAGCAGTTCTTC. Protein sequence: CASSLLGGWGNEQFF.

The chain combines TRBV5-1 with TRBJ1-6; 9 bases agree with TRBD1. Trimming removed 0 bases from V and 8 bases from J; junction bases left unmatched: 3. The CDR3 loop spans 15 amino acids. Germline V gene lookup returns CDR1 SGHRS and CDR2 YFSETQ. The CDR3 is CASSLDRGQDSPLHF. The CDR3 nucleotides are TGCGCCAGCAGCTTGGACAGGGGGCAGGATTCACCCCTCCACTTT.

This chain connects TRBV15 to TRBJ2-7, with a weak D call TRBD1 (5 bases). The germline V and J ends were trimmed by 5 bases and 5 bases, with 19 bases remaining between them. The CDR3 runs to 15 residues. The germline CDR1 and CDR2 sequences are LNHNV and YYDKDF (reference sequence). DNA of the CDR3: TGTGCCACCAGCTCCCCTGGCAGGGCCCAGGACGAGCAGTACTTC. This gives the protein CATSSPGRAQDEQYF.

The chain has TRBV7-9 and TRBJ2-5, with TRBD2 matching 9 bases. The V gene's germline CDR1 is SEHNR and CDR2 FQNEAQ (reference sequence). V lost 1 base, J lost 5 bases, and 5 bases stayed unmatched. The CDR3 is 15 residues long. CDR3 coding DNA: TGTGCCAGCAGCTTAGTGGGACTAGCCGTGGAGACCCAGTACTTC. It yields the protein CASSLVGLAVETQYF.

This clone was found once. This CDR3 reads CASSLGGRADQFF. The CDR3 region has the DNA TGTGCCAGCAGCTTAGGCGGGAGGGCGGATCAGTTCTTC. V and J are TRBV7-2 and TRBJ2-1; 9 bases map to TRBD2. With V trimmed by 1 base and J by 13 bases, 5 bases remained unmatched. The CDR3 contains 13 residues. Germline-derived CDR1 and CDR2 are SGHTA and FQGNSA.

The CDR3 DNA reads TGTGCCAGTGTCCGAGACCGAACCGGGGAGCAGTACTTC. Translating it yields CASVRDRTGEQYF. The genes are TRBV11-2 and TRBJ2-7; no reliable D call. Germline V gives CDR1 SGHAT, CDR2 FQNNGV. The V and J ends lost 9 bases and 7 bases respectively, with 19 bases between them. The CDR3 length is 13 residues.

J is TRBJ1-1 and V is TRBV12-3 or TRBV12-4; TRBD1 matches at 8 bases. The CDR3 is made up of 13 amino acids. The J segment lost 7 bases and the V segment lost 6 bases, leaving 7 bases of the junction unmatched. CDR3 region: CASSKDRVGEAFF. The CDR3 nucleotides read TGTGCCAGCAGCAAGGACAGGGTGGGTGAAGCTTTCTTT.

This sequence joins TRBV27 and TRBJ1-1, with TRBD1 matching over 7 bases. Trimming cost V 7 bases and J 3 bases; bases outside gene matches: 8. The CDR3 has 14 amino acids. CDR1 and CDR2 from the germline V gene are MNHEY and SMNVEV (reference sequence). This CDR3 reads CASNHIGTDTEAFF. CDR3 nucleotides: TGTGCCAGCAATCATATAGGGACAGACACTGAAGCTTTCTTT.